A selection of T cell receptor beta chains follows, all from one sample in a study of CXCR3-negative and CXCR3-positive naive CD8 T cells. No DNA is given; TCRdb re-called the 5' RACE reads and lists each CDR3 protein once. This sample carries about 38,000 distinct CDR3 sequences, with approximately 14% going to the ten biggest clones. Specimen: memory CD8+ T cells from blood. The receptors shown here come from a human donor in good health. Some clones in this sample may be carry-over from other donors' samples. Both conserved end residues are part of each CDR3. Fields, in order: clone size, J gene, V gene, CDR3 protein. Part of the rows lack a size; the others show once, few, many or a class for expanded clones.

>-|TRBJ2-1|TRBV20-1
CSASGQGRSYNEQFF
>medium-sized|TRBJ1-6|TRBV28
CASSQPPDTVGPLHF
>-|TRBJ2-7|TRBV29-1
CSVEDRDNSYEQYF
>-|TRBJ2-7|TRBV29-1
CSVRESGLYEQYF
>-|TRBJ1-1|TRBV7-9
CASRNRGASEAFF
>-|TRBJ2-5|TRBV6-5
CASSYQRESGETQYF
>-|TRBJ1-4|TRBV29-1
CSVEGTTGANEKLFF
>-|TRBJ2-5|TRBV4-1
CASSQDRRGGETQYF
>-|TRBJ2-6|TRBV6-5
CASRPDRGSSGANVLTF
>-|TRBJ2-1|TRBV7-2
CASSAGLGGAQFF
>-|TRBJ2-3|TRBV29-1
CSPKDRYTDTQYF
>-|TRBJ2-3|TRBV6-5
CASSTWTIPSTDTQYF
>medium-sized|TRBJ2-6|TRBV4-3
CASSQVAGSGANVLTF
>-|TRBJ2-1|TRBV7-9
CASSSAGVNNEQFF
>-|TRBJ2-6|TRBV6-2/TRBV6-3
CASSYGSGANVLTF
>-|TRBJ1-1|TRBV29-1
CSAGAGEYTEAFF
>-|TRBJ2-5|TRBV20-1
CSAKGPAYQETQYF
>-|TRBJ2-2|TRBV5-4
CASSFEGGVYTGELFF
>-|TRBJ2-2|TRBV6-5
CASSYSTTGAGELFF
>-|TRBJ2-7|TRBV20-1
CSARVQGGSSYEQYF
>-|TRBJ2-5|TRBV28
CASIPVAGETQYF
>-|TRBJ2-7|TRBV12-3/TRBV12-4
CASSLTGISYEQYF
>-|TRBJ1-4|TRBV4-1
CASSRGQGALDTNEKLFF
>-|TRBJ1-2|TRBV28
CASNRNDHGYTF
>-|TRBJ2-6|TRBV10-3
CAISGGRDPSGANVLTF
>-|TRBJ2-7|TRBV15
CATSRGVQQQPYEQYF
>-|TRBJ1-2|TRBV20-1
CGLPEGDRRVYTF
>-|TRBJ2-1|TRBV20-1
CSASRTSGGIDEQFF
>-|TRBJ2-7|TRBV4-3
CASSQDRTGLAYEQYF
>-|TRBJ2-7|TRBV20-1
CSARTGPEQYF
>-|TRBJ1-2|TRBV6-2/TRBV6-3
CASTSTSGQGSHFDYGYTF
>-|TRBJ2-3|TRBV7-9
CASSTTAGYTQYF
>-|TRBJ2-7|TRBV20-1
CSATLSDRDFYEQYF
>-|TRBJ2-7|TRBV20-1
CSARDRGQYEQYF
>-|TRBJ2-7|TRBV29-1
CSVEGGDPAGGSYEQYF
>-|TRBJ2-7|TRBV27
CASRGRASHEQYF
>-|TRBJ2-7|TRBV5-1
CASSTGMTDEQYF
>-|TRBJ2-7|TRBV7-2
CASSLIRNRVVSEQYF
>-|TRBJ2-2|TRBV12-3/TRBV12-4
CASSGSTGELFF
>-|TRBJ2-7|TRBV7-9
CASRPGTGTAYEQYF